The rows below give T cell receptor beta chains drawn from one sample of a study of blood T cell repertoires in COVID-19. Using immunoSEQ multiplex PCR, the repertoire was profiled, and TCRdb retains in-frame clones only, with some absent. Of some 160,000 clones in the sample, 70% to 90% are singletons; the top ten hold less than 3.5%. Sequencing used peripheral blood. Receptor source: a woman of 80 years or more with COVID-19, enrolled during active disease. Both conserved end residues are part of each CDR3. Each record gives: J gene, CDR3 length, V gene, CDR3 protein.

>TRBJ2-3|14|TRBV4-3
CASSQTGGYDTQYF
>TRBJ2-2|16|TRBV28
CASSGSRGSLRGELFF
>TRBJ2-2|14|TRBV6-5
CASRRGQSTGELFF
>TRBJ2-7|14|TRBV19
CASSIVGGTHEQYF
>TRBJ1-1|15|TRBV19
CASSLDRPMNTEAFF
>TRBJ1-1|12|TRBV14
CASSQGTRGAFF
>TRBJ1-4|15|TRBV15
CATSRDRPTNEKLFF
>TRBJ2-5|16|TRBV18
CASSPLHRGDGETQYF
>TRBJ1-6|14|TRBV9
CASSGSSYNSPLHF
>TRBJ2-2|18|TRBV9
CASSPRFAGTANTGELFF
>TRBJ2-1|15|TRBV7-3
CASSSDRAAYNEQFF
>TRBJ2-1|14|TRBV18
CASSPRVTDNEQFF
>TRBJ2-7|13|TRBV6-6
CASNRQGPYEQYF
>TRBJ2-1|16|TRBV11-3
CASSLVGTSAYNEQFF
>TRBJ2-6|15|TRBV2
CASRSFGAGANVLTF
>TRBJ1-6|15|TRBV25-1
CASSDRDRINSPLHF
>TRBJ2-7|13|TRBV18
CASSQHTNGEQYF
>TRBJ2-2|14|TRBV9
CASSGRGNTGELFF
>TRBJ2-5|11|TRBV12-3/TRBV12-4
CASSLSETQYF
>TRBJ1-1|12|TRBV30
CAWSPGWTEAFF
>TRBJ1-2|15|TRBV5-1
CASSSQTGGVYGYTF
>TRBJ2-2|16|TRBV4-1
CASSQVRSSNTGELFF
>TRBJ2-7|15|TRBV6-5
CASSYSRDRSYEQYF
>TRBJ2-1|16|TRBV9
CASSLRGGELGNEQFF
>TRBJ2-7|14|TRBV5-1
CASSFRTGDDEQYF
>TRBJ2-6|15|TRBV6-8
CASSPGRSGANVLTF
>TRBJ2-5|15|TRBV19
CASSIGQGGGETQYF
>TRBJ1-2|15|TRBV3-1/TRBV3-2
CASSQVAGGDYGYTF
>TRBJ2-3|20|TRBV27
CASSPLPLAGGLLSTDTQYF
>TRBJ2-1|14|TRBV20-1
CSASSPSGVGEQFF
>TRBJ2-1|16|TRBV4-1
CASSQERDYRDNEQFF
>TRBJ1-2|14|TRBV10-2
CASSGTGGGYGYTF
>TRBJ1-4|15|TRBV7-9
CASEPEGSAEEKLFF
>TRBJ2-3|15|TRBV15
CATRYGRGITDTQYF
>TRBJ1-1|11|TRBV28
CASDGDTEAFF
>TRBJ2-3|15|TRBV24-1
CATSDRTSGTDTQYF
>TRBJ1-4|13|TRBV29-1
CSAQGATNEKLFF
>TRBJ2-3|17|TRBV7-9
CASSYRLAGLSTDTQYF
>TRBJ1-3|13|TRBV4-1
CASSPAGGLTIYF
>TRBJ2-3|17|TRBV19
CASSTTLGGLGGDTQYF
>TRBJ2-3|14|TRBV5-4
CASSPGQVADTQYF
>TRBJ2-7|15|TRBV18
CASSPSINGDYEQYF
>TRBJ2-2|12|TRBV19
CATQGPTGELFF
>TRBJ1-1|14|TRBV3-1/TRBV3-2
CASSHWDRLTEAFF
>TRBJ2-6|19|TRBV4-3
CASSQASGTGFSGANVLTF
>TRBJ1-5|12|TRBV6-5
CASRSGGQPQHF
>TRBJ2-1|17|TRBV4-3
CASSQGQIAGSYNEQFF
>TRBJ2-2|14|TRBV18
CASSPGPNTGELFF